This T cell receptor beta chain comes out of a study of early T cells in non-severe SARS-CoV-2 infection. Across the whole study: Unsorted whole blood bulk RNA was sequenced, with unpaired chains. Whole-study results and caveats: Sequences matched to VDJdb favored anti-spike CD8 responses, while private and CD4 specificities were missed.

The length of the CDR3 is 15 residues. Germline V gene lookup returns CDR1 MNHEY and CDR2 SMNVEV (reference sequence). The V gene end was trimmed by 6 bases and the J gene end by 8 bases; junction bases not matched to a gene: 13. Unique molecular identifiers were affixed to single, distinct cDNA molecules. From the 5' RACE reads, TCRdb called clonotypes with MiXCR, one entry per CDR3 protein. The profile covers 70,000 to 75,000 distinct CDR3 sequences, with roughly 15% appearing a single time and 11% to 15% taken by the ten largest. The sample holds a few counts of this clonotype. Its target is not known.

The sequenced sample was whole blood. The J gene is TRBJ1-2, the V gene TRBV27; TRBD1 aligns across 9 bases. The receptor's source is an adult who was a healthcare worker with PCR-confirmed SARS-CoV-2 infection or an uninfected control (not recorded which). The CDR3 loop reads CASRPTSGQGMGYTF. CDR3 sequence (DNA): TGTGCCAGCAGACCCACGTCCGGACAGGGGATGGGCTACACCTTC.